Reported below is one T cell receptor beta chain. Its specificity is unknown. Together with a sample-barcoded 5' primer, a J-beta primer mix was included in a second PCR lasting about 6 to 12 cycles. MiXCR was run by TCRdb on the 5' RACE reads, yielding one entry per CDR3 protein. The table shows hundreds of thousands of distinct CDR3 sequences, with 49% occurring only once. Germline V CDR1 and CDR2: SNHLY, FYNNEI. The CDR3 spans 14 residues. Trimming cost V 6 bases and J 7 bases, with 18 bases left between them. These data originate in a study of blood T cells in healthy people across ages. Findings and limits, study-wide: The lack of PBMC sorting stopped any conclusive naive versus antigen-experienced comparison.

The V and J genes are TRBV2 and TRBJ2-5; D gene ambiguous. The sequence was obtained from a woman aged 60-75 years in good health. Sequenced material: blood. This CDR3 reads CASSGFGGVATQYF. The CDR3 nucleotides are TGTGCCAGCAGCGGCTTTGGCGGCGTGGCGACCCAGTACTTC.